These 5 T cell receptor beta chains were all obtained from the same sample, sequenced in a study of cytomegalovirus exposure and HLA in healthy donors. PCR amplification relied on 60 Vbeta primers (plus 13 Jbeta primers). Sequencing was performed with immunoSEQ multiplex PCR; in TCRdb, only in-frame clones are kept and a portion is missing. The table records 150,000 to 250,000 clones, 79% of them present only once. Input material: PBMCs. The receptors were sampled from a girl aged 5 to 17 in good health and CMV-seropositive.

V and J are TRBV10-1 and TRBJ1-1; D remains ambiguous. Germline-derived CDR1 and CDR2 are WNHNN and SYGVQD (reference sequence). The CDR3 loop spans 15 amino acids. V lost 6 bases and J 4 bases, leaving 18 bases between the germline ends. The CDR3 nucleotides are TGCGCCAGCAGCATTTGTCCCCTTGTGGCCACTGAAGCTTTCTTT. This gives the protein CASSICPLVATEAFF.

This clone was counted a single time. This chain links TRBV4-2 with TRBJ2-5, with 8 bases that match TRBD2. The CDR3 sequence is 18 residues long. CDR1 is LGHNA, CDR2 YNFKEQ, per germline. V gave up 1 base and J gave up 0 bases; unmatched junction bases: 10. The CDR3 spells CASSQGWGERGYQETQYF. The DNA of the CDR3 is TGTGCCAGCAGCCAAGGTTGGGGAGAGCGGGGGTACCAAGAGACCCAGTACTTC.

V and J are TRBV19 and TRBJ2-2; no reliable D call. Trimming took off 9 bases at V and 2 bases at J, with 10 bases between the two ends. The CDR3 is 13 amino acids. From germline, CDR1 is LNHDA and CDR2 SQIVND (reference sequence). CDR3 loop: CASPRDNTGELFF. DNA for the CDR3: TGTGCCAGCCCTCGAGATAACACCGGGGAGCTGTTTTTT.

The chain links TRBV27 to TRBJ2-7, with D maybe TRBD2 (5 bases). Trimming took 5 bases from V and 3 from J, leaving 14 bases between them. The CDR3 extends over 14 amino acids. Germline-derived CDR1 and CDR2 are MNHEY and SMNVEV (reference sequence). The CDR3: CASSSRGFIYEQYF. Written as DNA, the CDR3 is TGTGCCAGCAGTAGTAGAGGGTTTATCTACGAGCAGTACTTC.

The chain recombines TRBV4-3 with TRBJ2-2; D gene uncertain. With 0 bases removed from V and 6 bases from J, the gap between germline ends came to 11 bases. CDR3 length: 15 amino acids. The germline CDR1 and CDR2 sequences are LGHNA and YSLEER. CDR3 loop: CASSQDLSGAGELFF. For the CDR3, the DNA is TGCGCCAGCAGCCAAGATCTATCGGGTGCCGGGGAGCTGTTTTTT.